The 5 T cell receptor beta chains below were found in one sample sequenced in a study of breast tumors, draining lymph nodes, adjacent tissues. TCRdb processed the multiplex PCR reads anew with MiXCR; each CDR3 protein has one entry. The sample has approximately 180,000 distinct CDR3 sequences; approximately 30% are singletons. Breast cancer patients provided tissue from their axillary draining lymph nodes. Material for sequencing was axillary lymph node tissue. The receptors come from a female donor with breast cancer. Some clones in this sample may be carry-over from other donors' samples.

V gene TRBV6-6 combines with J gene TRBJ2-5; possible D gene TRBD2, 5 bases. Between the trimmed V and J ends, which lost 6 bases and 4 bases, there was a span of 12 bases. Germline CDR1 is MNHNY and CDR2 is SVGAGI (reference sequence). The length of the CDR3 is 13 residues. As DNA, the CDR3 is TGTGCCAGCAGGGGAGCGTTAGGAGAGACCCAGTACTTC. Amino acid sequence: CASRGALGETQYF.

This clonotype was seen a few times. A much larger clone differs from this one at a single base, so this may be a read error. The chain is built from TRBV11-1 and TRBJ1-5, with D hard to call. The germline V gene encodes CDR1 SGHAT and CDR2 FQDESV (reference sequence). V lost 3 bases to trimming and J lost 6 bases, with 24 bases between them. The CDR3 is 18 residues long. The CDR3 protein is CASSFSSRAPVKAQPQHF. The CDR3 region has the DNA TGTGCCAGCAGCTTTTCGTCTAGGGCGCCGGTAAAGGCTCAGCCCCAGCATTTT.

Concerning this clonotype itself: Since the CDR3 does not end with the conserved phenylalanine or tryptophan, this likely comes from a read error. The gene calls are TRBV5-1 and TRBJ1-3, with D perhaps matching TRBD1 (5 bases). The germline CDR1 and CDR2 sequences are SGHRS and YFSETQ. The CDR3 extends over 17 amino acids. CDR3 nucleotides: TGTGCCAGCAGCTTGGTAGGGGCCCCAGGCTCTGGAAACACCATATATTCT. It translates to CASSLVGAPGSGNTIYS.

In nucleotides, the CDR3 is TGTGCCAGTAGTATAGGCCAGGGAGCCTACAATGAGCAGTTCTTC. This translates into CASSIGQGAYNEQFF. The chain employs TRBV19 and TRBJ2-1; D may match TRBD1 or TRBD2 (5 bases each). Between the trimmed V and J ends, which lost 1 base and 2 bases, there was a span of 9 bases. CDR1 LNHDA and CDR2 SQIVND come from the germline V gene (reference sequence). This CDR3 is 15 amino acids long.

This chain uses TRBV5-1 with TRBJ1-1, with D perhaps matching TRBD1 (5 bases). V lost 0 bases and J lost 1, with 10 bases in between. CDR1 SGHRS and CDR2 YFSETQ come from the germline V gene. CDR3 size: 15 residues. The CDR3 DNA follows: TGCGCCAGCAGCTTGGGAGGGGTGAAGAACACTGAAGCTTTCTTT. As protein: CASSLGGVKNTEAFF.